These 24 T cell receptor beta chains came from one sample sequenced in a study of control samples from healthy donors and cancer patients. Some clones are missing from TCRdb's copy, which holds only in-frame ones; the method was immunoSEQ multiplex PCR. This table holds approximately 28,000 clones, 91% found once. Sequencing was performed on PBMCs. The receptors originated from a man aged 50-60 years with lung cancer.

The CDR3 DNA sequence: TGTGCCACCAGTGACCCTAACCAAGAGACCCAGTACTTC. Protein sequence: CATSDPNQETQYF. V is TRBV24-1 and J is TRBJ2-5; D remains ambiguous. Trimming removed 4 bases from V and 0 bases from J, with 5 bases in between. Germline loops: CDR1 KGHDR, CDR2 SFDVKD. The CDR3 is made up of 13 amino acids.

V is TRBV6-2 or TRBV6-3 and J is TRBJ2-3; possibly TRBD2 for D (6 bases). CDR1 and CDR2 (germline): MNHEY, SVGEGT. The CDR3 is 17 amino acids. Between the trimmed V and J ends, which lost 5 bases and 9 bases, there was a span of 27 bases. The CDR3 loop reads CASSSRSRDFAQITQYF. DNA for the CDR3: TGTGCCAGCAGTAGCAGATCCCGGGACTTCGCACAGATAACGCAGTATTTT.

V and J are TRBV6-5 and TRBJ1-1; TRBD1 matches at 10 bases. Germline V gene sequence: CDR1 MNHEY, CDR2 SVGAGI. Trimming took 5 bases from V and 11 from J; bases not matched to a gene: 14. The CDR3 extends over 15 amino acids. This CDR3 is CASSPDRGRQGFAFF. The CDR3 bases are TGTGCCAGCAGTCCCGACAGGGGGCGCCAGGGATTTGCTTTCTTT.

The genes are TRBV6-5 and TRBJ1-1, with 7 bases identical to TRBD1. The ends lost 7 bases at V and 1 base at J; junction bases unmatched: 6. In germline, CDR1 is MNHEY, CDR2 SVGAGI. The CDR3 is 14 amino acids. DNA for the CDR3: TGTGCCAGCAACCCGGACAGGAGGAACACTGAAGCTTTCTTT. This sequence encodes CASNPDRRNTEAFF.

The rearrangement joins TRBV5-6 to TRBJ1-6; D call uncertain. CDR3 length equals 16 residues. Trimming pared 5 bases from V and 6 bases from J, leaving 18 bases between. Looked up from germline, CDR1 is SGHDT and CDR2 is YYEEEE. The CDR3 sequence: CASSSLSTYRNSPLHF. The CDR3 coding sequence is TGTGCCAGCAGTTCACTTTCGACGTACCGTAATTCACCCCTCCACTTT.

CDR3 region: CASSILVGPGQPQHF. Here the CDR3 DNA reads TGTGCCAGCAGCATATTAGTAGGGCCTGGGCAGCCCCAGCATTTT. V gene TRBV27 combines with J gene TRBJ1-5; D call uncertain. Germline CDR1 reads MNHEY; CDR2 reads SMNVEV (reference sequence). The CDR3 is 15 amino acids. Trimming left V 6 bases short and J 7 bases short, with 19 bases between.

The V call is TRBV13, the J call TRBJ2-1; 13 positions agree with TRBD2. Losses at the gene ends were 2 bases for V and 3 bases for J; bases not matched to a gene: 4. The CDR3 sequence is 17 residues long. Germline assignment: CDR1 PRHDT and CDR2 FYEKMQ (reference sequence). The CDR3 loop reads CASSLWTSGGHYNEQFF. For the CDR3, the DNA is TGTGCCAGCAGCTTATGGACTAGCGGGGGCCACTACAATGAGCAGTTCTTC.

This clone was recorded once. This chain links TRBV6-5 with TRBJ1-1; TRBD1 is a possible D gene (6 bases). The CDR3 is made up of 15 amino acids. Trimming left V 10 bases short and J 1 base short, with 19 bases between. Germline V lookup: CDR1 MNHEY, CDR2 SVGAGI. The CDR3 DNA follows: TGTGCCACCCGCCCCCCCCGGGGGCGGAACACTGAAGCTTTCTTT. Protein sequence: CATRPPRGRNTEAFF.

This clone came up once. The chain carries TRBV7-9 and TRBJ2-4, with a weak D call TRBD1 (6 bases). The length of the CDR3 is 16 residues. Trimming removed 5 bases from V and 2 bases from J, with 16 bases in between. Germline CDR1 reads SEHNR; CDR2 reads FQNEAQ (reference sequence). The CDR3 nucleotides are TGTGCCAGCAGCCCGATCGGGCAGGGGCCCAAAAACATTCAGTACTTC. Translated, it gives CASSPIGQGPKNIQYF.

The chain has TRBV6-2 or TRBV6-3 and TRBJ1-4, with D unclear. V was clipped by 2 bases and J by 8 bases, with 9 bases between them. CDR3 length equals 13 residues. From germline, CDR1 is MNHEY and CDR2 SVGEGT. Here the CDR3 DNA reads TGTGCCAGCAGTTACCTGACGAAGGAAAAACTGTTTTTT. Its translation: CASSYLTKEKLFF.

In its sample, this clone was seen a few times. V usage is TRBV12-3 or TRBV12-4 and J usage is TRBJ1-1, with TRBD1 as a possible D gene (6 bases). Trimming pared 7 bases from V and 0 bases from J, leaving 9 bases between. This CDR3 is 13 amino acids long. CDR3 DNA: TGTGCCAGCACCGACAGGTTGAACACTGAAGCTTTCTTT. This translates into CASTDRLNTEAFF.

The chain uses TRBV6-2 or TRBV6-3 and TRBJ1-2, with 9 bases lining up with TRBD1. The CDR3 length is 18 residues. Germline lookup yields CDR1 MNHEY and CDR2 SVGEGT. The V segment lost 4 bases and the J segment 2 bases; nucleotides outside the gene matches: 14. CDR3 bases: TGTGCCAGCAGTTCATACCTTTTGACAGGGGGACTCAACTATGGCTACACCTTC. This sequence encodes CASSSYLLTGGLNYGYTF.

This chain links TRBV27 with TRBJ2-1; D gene ambiguous. The CDR3 sequence is 14 residues long. Germline assignment: CDR1 MNHEY and CDR2 SMNVEV (reference sequence). V lost 2 bases and J lost 8, with 13 bases in between. The CDR3 loop reads CASSLSHSKDEQFF. The DNA for the CDR3 is TGTGCCAGCAGTTTAAGTCACAGTAAAGATGAGCAGTTCTTC.

This clone was detected only a few times. The J gene is TRBJ2-1, the V gene TRBV7-3; tentatively, D is TRBD2 (6 bases). Germline assignment: CDR1 SGHTA and CDR2 FQGTGA. The CDR3 is 15 amino acids. The V gene lost 4 bases and the J gene lost 6 bases, with 16 bases spanning the gap. This CDR3 reads CASSSGAGDFNEQFF. The CDR3 coding sequence is TGTGCCAGCAGCTCCGGAGCGGGCGATTTCAATGAGCAGTTCTTC. Drawing the rest from reference TRBV7-3 and TRBJ2-1, the complete variable domain is GAGVSQTPSNKVTEKGKYVELRCDPISGHTALYWYRQSLGQGPEFLIYFQGTGAADDSGLPNDRFFAVRPEGSVSTLKIQRTERGDSAVYLCASSSGAGDFNEQFFGPGTRLTVL.

The chain joins TRBV15 to TRBJ1-1; no reliable D call. The CDR3 spans 11 residues. Germline V gene sequence: CDR1 LNHNV, CDR2 YYDKDF (reference sequence). V was trimmed by 0 bases and J by 7 bases, leaving 3 bases between them. For the CDR3, the DNA is TGTGCCACCAGCAGAGAGGGTGAAGCTTTCTTT. It yields the protein CATSREGEAFF.

The chain recombines TRBV3-1 (or the pseudogene TRBV3-2) with TRBJ1-4; D unclear. V was shortened by 4 bases and J by 7 bases, with 7 bases between the two germline ends. Germline CDR1 LGHDT, CDR2 YNNKEL (reference sequence). This CDR3 has 12 amino acids. In nucleotides, the CDR3 is TGTGCCAGCAGCCCTTACGGTGAAAAACTGTTTTTT. Its protein product is CASSPYGEKLFF.

The chain has TRBV2 and TRBJ2-3; 14 positions match TRBD2. J lost 1 base, V lost 6 bases, and 3 bases had no gene match. The CDR3 loop spans 16 amino acids. From germline, CDR1 is SNHLY and CDR2 FYNNEI. The CDR3 DNA reads as TGTGCCAGCAGGCTGGGACTAGCGGGGGGCACAGATACGCAGTATTTT. It yields the protein CASRLGLAGGTDTQYF.

This chain joins TRBV9 and TRBJ2-3; 10 nucleotides align to TRBD1. The CDR3 length is 18 residues. Per germline, CDR1 SGDLS and CDR2 YYNGEE. V shed 3 bases and J 2 bases; nucleotides not matched to a gene: 12. The CDR3 coding sequence is TGTGCCAGCAGCGCCATGAAGACCGGGACAGGGGTCACAGATACGCAGTATTTT. The encoded protein is CASSAMKTGTGVTDTQYF.

The chain recombines TRBV9 with TRBJ2-7, with 10 positions matching TRBD1. This CDR3 spans 14 amino acids. J was trimmed by 3 bases and V by 4 bases; bases with no gene match: 4. From germline, CDR1 is SGDLS and CDR2 YYNGEE. This CDR3 is CASSLRDRGYEQYF. In nucleotides, the CDR3 is TGTGCCAGCAGCCTCCGGGACAGGGGCTACGAGCAGTACTTC.

This clone has just a few counts. The genes are TRBV5-4 and TRBJ1-3, with no clear D. This CDR3 has 14 residues. Germline lookup yields CDR1 SGHNT and CDR2 YYREEE (reference sequence). The germline V and J ends were trimmed by 1 base and 2 bases, with 7 bases remaining between them. Here the CDR3 reads CASSLYGAGNTIYF. The DNA for the CDR3 is TGTGCCAGCAGCTTGTATGGGGCTGGAAACACCATATATTTT.

The chain recombines TRBV28 with TRBJ2-7; 8 bases match TRBD1. V was pared by 5 bases and J by 1 base, with 13 bases of the junction left unmatched. CDR3 size: 17 residues. CDR1 is MDHEN, CDR2 SYDVKM, per germline. CDR3 sequence (DNA): TGTGCCAGCAGTGTAGTTAGGGTTCGACAGGGGTCCTACGAGCAGTACTTC. The encoded protein is CASSVVRVRQGSYEQYF. Full variable domain (rest looked up from reference TRBV28 and TRBJ2-7): DVKVTQSSRYLVKRTGEKVFLECVQDMDHENMFWYRQDPGLGLRLIYFSYDVKMKEKGDIPEGYSVSREKKERFSLILESASTNQTSMYLCASSVVRVRQGSYEQYFGPGTRLTVT.

DNA for the CDR3: TGTGCCAGCAGCCCGATTTTTGGTCTCTCCCAGGAGACCCAGTACTTC. Encoded protein: CASSPIFGLSQETQYF. V is TRBV28 and J is TRBJ2-5; D not certain. CDR3 size: 16 residues. Germline V CDR1 and CDR2: MDHEN, SYDVKM. Trimming took off 6 bases at V and 5 bases at J, with 22 bases between the two ends.

The chain combines TRBV24-1 with TRBJ2-1; 7 bases map to TRBD1. This CDR3 is 16 amino acids long. The trim removed 4 bases at V and 2 bases at J, leaving 7 bases unmatched. Germline V gene data show CDR1 as KGHDR and CDR2 as SFDVKD. CDR3 loop: CATSDRTGTAYNEQFF. The CDR3 bases are TGTGCCACCAGTGACCGAACCGGGACAGCCTACAATGAGCAGTTCTTC.

The V and J genes are TRBV6-5 and TRBJ2-3, with 7 bases fitting TRBD1. There are 15 residues in the CDR3. V lost 2 bases to trimming and J lost 5 bases; unmatched junction nucleotides: 7. CDR1 is MNHEY and CDR2 is SVGAGI in the germline V gene. This chain's CDR3 is CASSYDRVVGDTQYF. For the CDR3, the DNA is TGTGCCAGCAGTTACGACAGGGTGGTTGGAGATACGCAGTATTTT.